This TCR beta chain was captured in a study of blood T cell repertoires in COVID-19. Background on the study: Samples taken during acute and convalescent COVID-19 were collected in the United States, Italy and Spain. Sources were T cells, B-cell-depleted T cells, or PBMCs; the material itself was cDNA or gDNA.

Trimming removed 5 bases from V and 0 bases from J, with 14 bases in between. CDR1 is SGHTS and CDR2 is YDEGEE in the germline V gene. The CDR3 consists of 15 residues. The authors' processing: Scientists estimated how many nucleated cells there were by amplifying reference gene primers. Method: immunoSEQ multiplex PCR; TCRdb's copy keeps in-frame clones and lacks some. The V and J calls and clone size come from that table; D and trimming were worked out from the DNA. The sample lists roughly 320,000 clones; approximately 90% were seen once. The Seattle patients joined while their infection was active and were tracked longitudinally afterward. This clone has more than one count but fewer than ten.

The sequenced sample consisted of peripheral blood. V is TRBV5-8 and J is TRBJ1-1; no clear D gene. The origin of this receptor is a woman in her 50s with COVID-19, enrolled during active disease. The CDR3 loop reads CASSYGWEVNTEAFF. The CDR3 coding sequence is TGTGCCAGCAGTTATGGGTGGGAGGTGAACACTGAAGCTTTCTTT.